Listed below are T cell receptor beta chains from one sample, sequenced in a study of T cells in localized non-small cell lung cancer. Clones were read by immunoSEQ multiplex PCR, and TCRdb kept only the in-frame ones, dropping some. The table has about 78,000 clones, 84% seen once. This material consisted of peripheral blood, taken before any cancer treatment. These receptors were taken from a man aged 35 to 69 with stage I lung adenocarcinoma. Both conserved end residues are part of each CDR3. Each record gives: CDR3 protein, CDR3 DNA, D gene, J gene, V gene, clone size. D genes are given only for firm matches. Some rows mark clone size as missing; the rest say once, few, many or name a class of expanded clone.

CDR3: CASRQDRRNEKLFF
DNA: TGTGCCAGCAGACAGGACAGAAGGAATGAAAAACTGTTTTTT
D: .
J: TRBJ1-4
V: TRBV5-6
size: .

CDR3: CASSSTGGSNQPQHF
DNA: TGTGCCAGCAGTTCGACCGGGGGCAGCAATCAGCCCCAGCATTTT
D: .
J: TRBJ1-5
V: TRBV6-5
size: .

CDR3: CAWTRDGDNEQFF
DNA: TGTGCCTGGACCAGGGATGGGGACAATGAGCAGTTCTTC
D: .
J: TRBJ2-1
V: TRBV30
size: few

CDR3: CASSARGGRTYEQYF
DNA: TGTGCCAGCAGCGCCAGGGGTGGGAGGACCTACGAGCAGTACTTC
D: .
J: TRBJ2-7
V: TRBV5-6
size: .

CDR3: CASRSPADRANQPQHF
DNA: TGTGCCAGCAGATCTCCTGCCGACAGGGCCAATCAGCCCCAGCATTTT
D: TRBD1
J: TRBJ1-5
V: TRBV6-4
size: .

CDR3: CASSLPGSFGYTF
DNA: TGTGCCAGCAGCTTACCGGGGTCCTTTGGCTACACCTTC
D: .
J: TRBJ1-2
V: TRBV7-3
size: .

CDR3: CASSEPPGPKDSGANVLTF
DNA: TGTGCCAGCAGCGAACCACCGGGCCCCAAGGACTCTGGGGCCAACGTCCTGACTTTC
D: .
J: TRBJ2-6
V: TRBV9
size: .

CDR3: CASSEPGTGAYEQYF
DNA: TGTGCCAGCAGTGAACCCGGGACTGGGGCCTACGAGCAGTACTTC
D: .
J: TRBJ2-7
V: TRBV6-1
size: .

CDR3: CSGRGGPRSYNEQFF
DNA: TGCAGCGGTCGAGGGGGACCCCGTTCCTACAATGAGCAGTTCTTC
D: .
J: TRBJ2-1
V: TRBV29-1
size: .

CDR3: CASRGQSTDTQYF
DNA: TGTGCCAGCAGAGGACAGTCCACAGATACGCAGTATTTT
D: .
J: TRBJ2-3
V: TRBV6-1
size: .

CDR3: CASRPGHLSYEQYF
DNA: TGTGCAAGTCGCCCGGGACACCTTTCCTACGAGCAGTACTTC
D: .
J: TRBJ2-7
V: TRBV12-2
size: few

CDR3: CASIGQRTGSEKLFF
DNA: TGTGCCAGTATCGGGCAACGGACGGGAAGTGAAAAACTGTTTTTT
D: .
J: TRBJ1-4
V: TRBV19
size: .

CDR3: CASSRAGSSSSRGQFF
DNA: TGCGCCAGCAGCCGGGCCGGGAGCTCCAGTTCAAGGGGGCAGTTCTTC
D: .
J: TRBJ2-1
V: TRBV5-1
size: .

CDR3: CAIAGDSPSLQETQYF
DNA: TGTGCCATCGCGGGGGACAGCCCGTCTCTCCAAGAGACCCAGTACTTC
D: .
J: TRBJ2-5
V: TRBV10-3
size: once

CDR3: CAWSPVGRRSYEQYF
DNA: TGTGCCTGGAGTCCTGTGGGGAGGCGATCCTACGAGCAGTACTTC
D: .
J: TRBJ2-7
V: TRBV30
size: .

CDR3: CASSQTSGGPQETQYF
DNA: TGTGCCAGCAGCCAGACTAGCGGGGGACCCCAAGAGACCCAGTACTTC
D: TRBD2
J: TRBJ2-5
V: TRBV5-4
size: .

CDR3: CASRGEYSLQETQYF
DNA: TGTGCCAGCAGGGGCGAATATAGCCTCCAAGAGACCCAGTACTTC
D: .
J: TRBJ2-5
V: TRBV5-4
size: .

CDR3: CASSGSYQADTEAFF
DNA: TGTGCCAGCAGTGGCTCTTACCAAGCGGACACTGAAGCTTTCTTT
D: .
J: TRBJ1-1
V: TRBV27
size: .

CDR3: CASSYSPTGPYEQYF
DNA: TGTGCCAGCAGCTACAGCCCTACGGGGCCCTACGAGCAGTACTTC
D: .
J: TRBJ2-7
V: TRBV7-9
size: .

CDR3: CASSVAAVNTEAFF
DNA: TGTGCCAGCAGCGTAGCTGCGGTAAACACTGAAGCTTTCTTT
D: .
J: TRBJ1-1
V: TRBV9
size: few

CDR3: CASSSLWGQGGIQYF
DNA: TGTGCCAGCAGTAGTCTATGGGGACAGGGAGGCATTCAGTACTTC
D: TRBD1
J: TRBJ2-4
V: TRBV6-5
size: few

CDR3: CASRRGGTYSNQPQHF
DNA: TGTGCCAGCCGTCGTGGGGGGACCTATAGCAATCAGCCCCAGCATTTT
D: .
J: TRBJ1-5
V: TRBV28
size: .

CDR3: CAWAPARARYEQYF
DNA: TGTGCCTGGGCGCCGGCGAGGGCCCGGTACGAGCAGTACTTC
D: .
J: TRBJ2-7
V: TRBV30
size: once

CDR3: CATSLVTGREQEKLFF
DNA: TGTGCCACCAGCCTAGTAACAGGGCGGGAACAAGAAAAACTGTTTTTT
D: .
J: TRBJ1-4
V: TRBV15
size: .

CDR3: CASGNPGGASYEQYF
DNA: TGTGCCAGCGGTAACCCCGGGGGGGCCTCCTACGAGCAGTACTTC
D: TRBD2
J: TRBJ2-7
V: TRBV6-1
size: .

CDR3: CASSSGLLKLEAFF
DNA: TGCGCCAGCAGCTCCGGGTTACTTAAACTGGAAGCTTTCTTT
D: .
J: TRBJ1-1
V: TRBV5-1
size: .

CDR3: CASSFLTGAGYTF
DNA: TGTGCCAGCAGTTTCTTGACAGGGGCCGGCTACACCTTC
D: TRBD1
J: TRBJ1-2
V: TRBV28
size: .

CDR3: CASSLEQGRSQPQHF
DNA: TGTGCCAGCAGCTTAGAGCAGGGGCGGAGTCAGCCCCAGCATTTT
D: .
J: TRBJ1-5
V: TRBV7-6
size: .

CDR3: CASSQTSTSYEQYF
DNA: TGTGCCAGTAGCCAAACCTCCACATCCTACGAGCAGTACTTC
D: .
J: TRBJ2-7
V: TRBV19
size: .

CDR3: CASWAGTSVYNEQFF
DNA: TGCGCCAGCTGGGCAGGGACTAGCGTCTACAATGAGCAGTTCTTC
D: TRBD2
J: TRBJ2-1
V: TRBV5-1
size: .

CDR3: CASSLGEDQPQHF
DNA: TGTGCCAGCAGCTTAGGAGAAGATCAGCCCCAGCATTTT
D: .
J: TRBJ1-5
V: TRBV5-8
size: .

CDR3: CSARSGDGYTF
DNA: TGCAGTGCTAGATCAGGGGATGGCTACACCTTC
D: .
J: TRBJ1-2
V: TRBV20-1
size: .

CDR3: CASSPIADTQYF
DNA: TGTGCCAGCTCACCAATCGCAGATACGCAGTATTTT
D: .
J: TRBJ2-3
V: TRBV18
size: .

CDR3: CASSSDRAPSNEQFF
DNA: TGTGCCAGCAGCTCGGACAGGGCCCCTTCCAATGAGCAGTTCTTC
D: TRBD1
J: TRBJ2-1
V: TRBV7-2
size: .

CDR3: CASSEGTGGQTQYF
DNA: TGCGCCAGCAGTGAGGGGACTGGGGGCCAGACCCAGTACTTC
D: .
J: TRBJ2-5
V: TRBV10-1
size: .

CDR3: CASSVGLRRTLDGNTIYF
DNA: TGTGCCAGCAGCGTGGGCCTACGACGGACGCTTGACGGAAACACCATATATTTT
D: .
J: TRBJ1-3
V: TRBV9
size: .

CDR3: CSVHRQTLNTEAFF
DNA: TGCAGCGTTCATAGACAGACTTTGAACACTGAAGCTTTCTTT
D: .
J: TRBJ1-1
V: TRBV29-1
size: .

CDR3: CASSLGLRVTDTQYF
DNA: TGTGCTAGCAGCTTAGGCCTACGGGTGACAGATACGCAGTATTTT
D: .
J: TRBJ2-3
V: TRBV7-7
size: .

CDR3: CASSLAGRKAFF
DNA: TGTGCCAGCAGCTTGGCAGGGAGAAAAGCTTTCTTT
D: .
J: TRBJ1-1
V: TRBV13
size: once

CDR3: CATSRVQGKTDTQYF
DNA: TGTGCCACCAGCAGAGTACAGGGAAAGACAGATACGCAGTATTTT
D: .
J: TRBJ2-3
V: TRBV15
size: .

CDR3: CASSSAGMNTEAFF
DNA: TGTGCCAGCAGTTCCGCGGGGATGAACACTGAAGCTTTCTTT
D: .
J: TRBJ1-1
V: TRBV27
size: .

CDR3: CASSPDLNQPQHF
DNA: TGTGCCAGCTCACCAGACCTTAATCAGCCCCAGCATTTT
D: .
J: TRBJ1-5
V: TRBV18
size: .